This T cell receptor (beta chain) derives from a study of cytotoxic CD8 clonotypes in ibrutinib-treated CLL (dated by TCRdb to the early 2020s). Background for the entire study: The cohort was composed of ten to eleven relapsed/refractory and approximately 16 treatment-naive patients; IGHV unmutated status was identified in 17 patients. Cryopreserved peripheral blood mononuclear cells were obtained before treatment, at response, and at either sustained remission or disease progression. The response samples were drawn at a median of 12 months into treatment, with a range of about 6 to 36 months. Samples averaged roughly 280,000 productive templates and approximately 100,000 productive rearrangements. Of the approximately 90 people in the trial, around 26 had longitudinal samples available. Patients were still on ibrutinib when every remission and progressive disease sample was collected. Partial responses were observed in 24 patients and complete responses in 2; after a median follow-up of around 68 months, remission was maintained in 15 or so patients and progression was observed in 12.

On a MiSeq, deep resolution sequencing aimed for a depth between 1 in 1 million and 1 in 200,000 T cells, with each clonotype covered 10x on average. The immunoSEQ hsTCRB Kit was used to generate TCR beta libraries. Processing in the source paper ran as follows. ImmunoSEQ Data Assistant and ImmunoSEQ Analyzer were used for data analysis, and V, D and J genes were assigned according to IMGT definitions. Clonality was computed as one minus normalized Shannon entropy of productive rearrangement frequencies, ranging from 0 to 1. Public clonotype analysis was restricted to overrepresented clonotypes comprising at least 0.05% of each patient's repertoire. More than ten age-matched healthy donor repertoires from immuneACCESS were used as controls for clonality. This is the immuneACCESS table as TCRdb keeps it, with only in-frame sequences that have V and J called. A part of the clones is gone; compared with another copy, unresolved V genes explain less than half, and the rest is unexplained. V and J calls and clone size are given by that table; D and trimming were obtained from the DNA. This sample gives under 200,000 clones in total; roughly four fifths of them show up just once. The top ten clonotypes cover under 2.5% of the sample.

What this sample's time point label stands for: eleven to twelve months on ibrutinib. Roughly 2.2 micrograms of genomic DNA were extracted from cryopreserved PBMCs for TCR beta library preparation. High-throughput TCR beta sequencing was performed on longitudinal blood samples from CLL patients receiving ibrutinib monotherapy. The patients took part in an open-label, single-center phase 2 trial of ibrutinib monotherapy. As concerns this clone: Its antigen remains unidentified. No much larger clone is present one base from it, and per-base qualities are unavailable.

The paper's findings and limits, for the study overall: Clonality increased at ibrutinib response, stayed stable in sustained remission, and fell back toward baseline at progression. Lymph node repertoires were not examined, and the timing of sampling was not matched between patients in sustained remission and those whose disease progressed. Baseline clonality exceeded that of age-matched healthy donors and correlated strongly with circulating CD8+ T-cell counts. Public clonotypes were rare and either shrank or stayed stable during treatment, and the rise in clonality at ibrutinib response reflected expansion of private clonotypes.

This sequence was found in a human donor with chronic lymphocytic leukemia. The source material was PBMCs, sampled after 12 months of ibrutinib treatment.

The CDR3 in this case is CAWSEDGYEQYF. The sequence in DNA is TGTGCCTGGAGTGAAGACGGCTACGAGCAGTACTTC. The sequence joins TRBV30 to TRBJ2-7; a confident D gene designation cannot be given. The CDR3 spans 12 residues, from the cysteine through the phenylalanine. The only DNA kept is the CDR3, 36 bases in frame from the first base. Looking up the germline V gene (reference sequence) yields CDR1 GTSNPN and CDR2 SVGIG. The trim is 1 base for V and 3 bases for J, with a gap of 7 bases between the germline ends.